This is a list of T cell receptor beta chains from one sample in a study of metastatic and nonmetastatic thyroid tumors. From the PCR reads, TCRdb re-called clones with MiXCR. The data contain about 43,000 clones, over 9.5% of them seen just once; the ten biggest clones take up 20% to 25%. Sequencing was done on a sample of blood. These receptors originate from a female donor with papillary thyroid cancer or a benign thyroid nodule (not recorded which). Some clones in this sample may be carry-over from other donors' samples. Both conserved end residues are trimmed from each CDR3.

j_call v_call cdr3_aa
TRBJ2-1 TRBV29-1 SVEATASGNPYNEQF
TRBJ1-6 TRBV20-1 SARDVRQGDNSPLH
TRBJ2-1 TRBV20-1 SARAGGGPGNEQF
TRBJ1-6 TRBV28 ASIPDRPNSPLH
TRBJ2-6 TRBV19 ASSITGDWSGANVLT
TRBJ2-2 TRBV6-1 ASSPRSYTGELF
TRBJ2-1 TRBV5-1 ASSLSGMDNNEQF
TRBJ1-2 TRBV28 ASRSPGQGGDHT
TRBJ2-1 TRBV24-1 ATSENDGTGPYNEQF
TRBJ2-3 TRBV19 ASSIDPRQEDTQY
TRBJ2-5 TRBV10-3 AISSPGTGRGETQY
TRBJ1-2 TRBV5-1 ASSLAGIGGYT
TRBJ2-7 TRBV5-1 ASIPAVGRRTYEQY
TRBJ2-7 TRBV6-2/TRBV6-3 ASSSRAFSYEQY
TRBJ1-2 TRBV28 ASCTGLYGYT
TRBJ2-1 TRBV6-2/TRBV6-3 ASSYSPPGGLYNEQF
TRBJ2-7 TRBV5-6 ASRKRGGYEQY
TRBJ2-2 TRBV14 ASSPGLNTGELF
TRBJ2-1 TRBV4-2 ASSRSSVSSYNEQF
TRBJ2-1 TRBV10-3 AISDPGLAGVEASYNEQF